The clone carrying this TCR beta chain has just one count. The data derive from a study of blood T cell repertoires in COVID-19. The data were produced by immunoSEQ multiplex PCR, yet TCRdb's version contains in-frame clones alone and is incomplete. This sample carries around 57,000 clones, over 90% of them seen once, and the ten largest clones take about 4.2%. The clonotype comes from a man between 45 and 60 years old with acute or convalescent COVID-19. The source material was peripheral blood.

The CDR3 nucleotides are TGTGCCACATACGCTAGCGGAGGAAACACCGGGGAGCTGTTTTTT. It encodes CATYASGGNTGELFF. V is TRBV27 and J is TRBJ2-2; 7 bases are a match to TRBD2. There are 15 residues in the CDR3. V dropped 10 bases and J dropped 2; count of bases not matched to a gene: 10. Germline CDR1 MNHEY, CDR2 SMNVEV (reference sequence).